The text below deals with one T cell receptor (beta chain). Its target antigen remains unknown. Qualities for individual bases were not recorded, and no much larger clone is one base off. The data belong to a study of long-term antiretroviral therapy in people with HIV (dated by TCRdb to about 2022). As for the study more broadly: The earliest samples were collected roughly a decade before the 2015 WHO recommendation for immediate ART, at a time when ART was usually postponed until CD4 counts fell. This retrospective serial study examined whether starting ART and sustained HIV suppression were associated with changes in the composition and diversity of the TRB repertoire in peripheral blood. A total of about 190 cryopreserved PBMC samples were contributed to the cohort by 30 adults with confirmed HIV infection, with samples collected serially over a mean of roughly six years (range 1-12). Among the approximately 30 participants with HIV, about a dozen were female. Test extractions of a monoclonal T-cell line alongside about 30 polyclonal samples showed no cross-contamination during QIAcube processing.

The germline V end is reduced by 0 bases and the J end by 7 bases; junction bases left unmatched: 6. The germline V gene (reference sequence) gives CDR1 as SGHNT and CDR2 as YYREEE. The CDR3 has 15 amino acids, counting the end cysteine and phenylalanine. The only DNA kept is the CDR3, 45 bases in frame from the first base. The immunoSEQ hsTCRB v3.0 assay was used at survey level resolution for TRB variable region sequencing. TRB sequencing targeted a depth of about 35,000-50,000 T-cell genomes per sample. An Illumina MiSeq with a v3 150-cycle kit was used to sequence the pooled TRB libraries. In the source study's methods: Repertoire analysis was performed in R inside a reproducible Nextflow workflow that covered QC, data transformation and analysis. LymphoSeq2, an R package for exploring AIRR-Seq data, was used to implement the custom analyses. Several samples that yielded fewer than 5000 total TRB sequences were excluded, so that approximately 200 HIV repertoires were analyzed. Of the approximately 190 retained HIV repertoires, almost 60 were collected before and 120 to 130 after ART initiation. Repertoires were downsampled to 5000 TRB nucleotide sequences, and summary statistics were averaged over 100 downsampling iterations. Only TRB sequences with CDR3 regions of at least seven amino acids were retained for analysis. Diversity was measured with a Shannon entropy-derived clonality score and the Gini coefficient. In the repertoire networks, any two of the top 5000 CDR3 amino acid sequences were linked whenever the two sequences differed by an edit distance of one. For TRB CDR3 amino acid sequences, antigen specificity groups and MHC restriction were predicted with GLIPH2. To flag known CMV, EBV, HIV or tissue antigen associations, CDR3 amino acid sequences were matched against VDJdb and McPAS-TCR. Pre-ART, post-ART and control groups were compared with Wilcoxon signed-rank tests and Holm-Bonferroni correction. This immuneACCESS table, as held by TCRdb, lists in-frame sequences with V and J called but not all clones. Of the missing ones, under half trace to an unresolved V gene in checked studies; the others have no known cause. V and J calls and clone size are given by that table; D and trimming were obtained from the DNA. Present in this sample are some 11,000 clones, approximately 76% of which were seen just once. Jointly, the top ten make up roughly 19% of the sample.

The paper's findings and limits, for the study overall: The samples span the years 2004 to 2017, and the ART regimens used at that time may not be as effective as current regimens. Unsorted PBMC were profiled instead of sorted CD4+ and CD8+ T cells because pre-ART samples had limited cell numbers. Inferences about post-ART repertoire changes are limited because no data were available on ART adherence, viral resistance or therapy changes. Starting ART was linked to a significant rise in TRB diversity, yet even after long-term ART the diversity remained significantly lower than in transplant donor controls. The repertoire was dominated across all time points by expanded TRB clones identified before ART initiation, although this dominance was seen to fluctuate and to decrease in many PLHIV after ART. Owing to limited PBMC availability, only the TCR beta chain was sequenced, without alpha chain pairing. Compared with controls, HIV repertoires had narrower CDR3 length ranges, and the network structure pointed to an antigen-experienced repertoire that shifted only slightly toward naive after ART.

Inclusion was restricted to participants for whom at least one PBMC sample before ART initiation and at least two post-ART samples were available. All participants with HIV were treated in the United States of America. Before DNA extraction, cryopreserved samples of about 0.95-11 million PBMC were thawed and then washed. At the time of the earliest PBMC sample, participants with HIV were aged between roughly 20 and 54 years. Per participant, PBMC samples came from 1-4 timepoints prior to ART initiation and 2-8 timepoints following ART initiation, for a median of 7 samples. Serial HIV viral load, CD4+ T-cell count, ART history and demographic data were obtained for every participant. A Qiagen kit on a QIAcube was used to extract genomic DNA from unsorted PBMC, with samples processed in batches of 12.

This receptor was obtained from a man in his thirties or forties with HIV. Sequencing used unsorted PBMCs, obtained at the start of antiretroviral therapy, before treatment. In this chain, TRBV5-4 is recombined with TRBJ2-7; TRBD1 fits 11 bases in the junction. The DNA sequence is given as TGTGCCAGCAGCTTGGTAGGGACAGGGGGGAGTGAGCAGTACTTC. This encodes CASSLVGTGGSEQYF.